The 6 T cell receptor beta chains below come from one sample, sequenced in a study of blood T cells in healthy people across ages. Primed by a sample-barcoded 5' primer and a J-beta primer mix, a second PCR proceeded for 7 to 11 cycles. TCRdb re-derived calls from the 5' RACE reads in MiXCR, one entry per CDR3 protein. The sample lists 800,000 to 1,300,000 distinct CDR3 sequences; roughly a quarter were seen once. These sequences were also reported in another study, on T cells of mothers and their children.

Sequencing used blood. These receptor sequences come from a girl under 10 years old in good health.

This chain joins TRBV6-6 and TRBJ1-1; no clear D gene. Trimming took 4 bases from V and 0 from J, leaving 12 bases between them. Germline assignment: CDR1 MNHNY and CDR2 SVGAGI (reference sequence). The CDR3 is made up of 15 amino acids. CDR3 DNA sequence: TGTGCCAGCAGTTCCTCGACAATCATGAACACTGAAGCTTTCTTT. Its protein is CASSSSTIMNTEAFF.

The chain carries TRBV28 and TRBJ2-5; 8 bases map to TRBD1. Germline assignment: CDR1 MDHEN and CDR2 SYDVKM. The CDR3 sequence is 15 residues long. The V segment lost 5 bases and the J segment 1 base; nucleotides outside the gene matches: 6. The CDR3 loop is CASSTTGGTQETQYF. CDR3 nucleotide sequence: TGTGCCAGCAGTACAACAGGGGGGACCCAAGAGACCCAGTACTTC.

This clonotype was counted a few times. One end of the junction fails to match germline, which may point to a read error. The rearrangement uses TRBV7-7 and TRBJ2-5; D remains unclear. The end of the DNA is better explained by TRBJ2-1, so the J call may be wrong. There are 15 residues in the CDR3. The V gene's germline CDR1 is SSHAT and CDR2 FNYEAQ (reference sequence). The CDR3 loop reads CASSLGQIDYNEQFF. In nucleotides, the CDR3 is TGTGCTAGCAGCTTAGGCCAGATTGACTACAATGAGCAGTTCTTC.

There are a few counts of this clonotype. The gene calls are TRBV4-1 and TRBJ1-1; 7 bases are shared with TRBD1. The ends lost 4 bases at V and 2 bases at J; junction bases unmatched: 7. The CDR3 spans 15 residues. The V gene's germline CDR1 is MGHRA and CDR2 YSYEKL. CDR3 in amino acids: CASSPQTGVNTEAFF. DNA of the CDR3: TGCGCCAGCAGCCCCCAAACAGGGGTAAACACTGAAGCTTTCTTT.

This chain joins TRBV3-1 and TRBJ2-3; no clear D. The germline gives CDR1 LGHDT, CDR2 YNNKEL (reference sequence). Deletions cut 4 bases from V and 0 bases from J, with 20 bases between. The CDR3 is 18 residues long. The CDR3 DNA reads TGTGCCAGCAGCCTGACCGCTCGACTTCTTTCTAGCACAGATACGCAGTATTTT. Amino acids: CASSLTARLLSSTDTQYF.

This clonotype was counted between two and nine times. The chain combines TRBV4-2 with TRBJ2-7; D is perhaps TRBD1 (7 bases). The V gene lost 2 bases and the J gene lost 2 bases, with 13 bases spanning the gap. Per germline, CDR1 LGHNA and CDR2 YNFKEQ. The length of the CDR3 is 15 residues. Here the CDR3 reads CASSQTTGRTYEQYF. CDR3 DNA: TGTGCCAGCAGCCAAACGACAGGGAGGACCTACGAGCAGTACTTC.